The 5 T cell receptor beta chains below all came from one sample that was sequenced in a study of blood T cell repertoires in COVID-19 (dated by TCRdb to between 2020 and 2021). The library was built by means of the immunoSEQ multiplex PCR assay. TCRdb mirrors the immuneACCESS table, restricted to in-frame sequences. Some clones are absent from its copies; in checked studies, under half trace to an unresolved V gene, and the reason for the others is unknown. The sample contains just under 250,000 clones, 70% to 90% of them found a single time. The ten biggest clones cover 2.5% to 3.5% of the sample. Source material: peripheral blood. These receptors were taken from a woman aged 30 to 39 who had recovered from COVID-19.

Only one count was recorded for this clone. The chain couples TRBV19 to TRBJ2-3; a weak D match, TRBD2 (6 bases). The CDR3 sequence is 17 residues long. Trimming took 1 base from V and 1 from J, leaving 15 bases between them. The germline V gene encodes CDR1 LNHDA and CDR2 SQIVND (reference sequence). The CDR3 spells CASSIGVAALRTDTQYF. The CDR3 DNA follows: TGTGCCAGTAGTATAGGGGTAGCGGCCTTACGCACAGATACGCAGTATTTT.

This sequence joins TRBV7-2 and TRBJ2-1; the D gene is possibly TRBD1 (7 bases). The CDR3 sequence is 15 residues long. The V and J ends lost 5 bases and 1 base respectively, with 12 bases between them. Per germline, CDR1 SGHTA and CDR2 FQGNSA. This CDR3 reads CASSQQGGSYNEQFF. DNA for the CDR3: TGTGCCAGCAGCCAGCAGGGGGGATCCTACAATGAGCAGTTCTTC.

The chain has TRBV9 and TRBJ1-1, with a possible D match to TRBD1 (6 bases). Germline loops: CDR1 SGDLS, CDR2 YYNGEE. V was clipped by 0 bases and J by 4 bases, with 16 bases between them. This CDR3 is built from 16 residues. For the CDR3, the DNA is TGTGCCAGCAGCGTAGGGACACAGGGAGGGAGCACTGAAGCTTTCTTT. The encoded protein is CASSVGTQGGSTEAFF.

The chain couples TRBV3-1 (or the pseudogene TRBV3-2) to TRBJ2-7; D unresolved. Deletions cut 2 bases from V and 1 base from J, with 6 bases between. The CDR3 contains 13 residues. Per the germline V gene, CDR1 is LGHDT and CDR2 is YNNKEL (reference sequence). CDR3 residues: CASSQTLSYEQYF. For the CDR3, the DNA is TGTGCCAGCAGCCAAACATTGTCCTACGAGCAGTACTTC.

This clone was recorded a few times. The same CDR3 arises from other DNA sequences in this sample as well. The chain carries TRBV7-3 and TRBJ2-1; 14 bases line up with TRBD2. CDR3 length equals 15 residues. V shed 5 bases and J 7 bases; nucleotides not matched to a gene: 4. Germline V gives CDR1 SGHTA, CDR2 FQGTGA. Here the CDR3 reads CASSQRLAGGNEQFF. CDR3 nucleotide sequence: TGTGCCAGCAGCCAAAGACTAGCGGGGGGGAATGAGCAGTTCTTC.